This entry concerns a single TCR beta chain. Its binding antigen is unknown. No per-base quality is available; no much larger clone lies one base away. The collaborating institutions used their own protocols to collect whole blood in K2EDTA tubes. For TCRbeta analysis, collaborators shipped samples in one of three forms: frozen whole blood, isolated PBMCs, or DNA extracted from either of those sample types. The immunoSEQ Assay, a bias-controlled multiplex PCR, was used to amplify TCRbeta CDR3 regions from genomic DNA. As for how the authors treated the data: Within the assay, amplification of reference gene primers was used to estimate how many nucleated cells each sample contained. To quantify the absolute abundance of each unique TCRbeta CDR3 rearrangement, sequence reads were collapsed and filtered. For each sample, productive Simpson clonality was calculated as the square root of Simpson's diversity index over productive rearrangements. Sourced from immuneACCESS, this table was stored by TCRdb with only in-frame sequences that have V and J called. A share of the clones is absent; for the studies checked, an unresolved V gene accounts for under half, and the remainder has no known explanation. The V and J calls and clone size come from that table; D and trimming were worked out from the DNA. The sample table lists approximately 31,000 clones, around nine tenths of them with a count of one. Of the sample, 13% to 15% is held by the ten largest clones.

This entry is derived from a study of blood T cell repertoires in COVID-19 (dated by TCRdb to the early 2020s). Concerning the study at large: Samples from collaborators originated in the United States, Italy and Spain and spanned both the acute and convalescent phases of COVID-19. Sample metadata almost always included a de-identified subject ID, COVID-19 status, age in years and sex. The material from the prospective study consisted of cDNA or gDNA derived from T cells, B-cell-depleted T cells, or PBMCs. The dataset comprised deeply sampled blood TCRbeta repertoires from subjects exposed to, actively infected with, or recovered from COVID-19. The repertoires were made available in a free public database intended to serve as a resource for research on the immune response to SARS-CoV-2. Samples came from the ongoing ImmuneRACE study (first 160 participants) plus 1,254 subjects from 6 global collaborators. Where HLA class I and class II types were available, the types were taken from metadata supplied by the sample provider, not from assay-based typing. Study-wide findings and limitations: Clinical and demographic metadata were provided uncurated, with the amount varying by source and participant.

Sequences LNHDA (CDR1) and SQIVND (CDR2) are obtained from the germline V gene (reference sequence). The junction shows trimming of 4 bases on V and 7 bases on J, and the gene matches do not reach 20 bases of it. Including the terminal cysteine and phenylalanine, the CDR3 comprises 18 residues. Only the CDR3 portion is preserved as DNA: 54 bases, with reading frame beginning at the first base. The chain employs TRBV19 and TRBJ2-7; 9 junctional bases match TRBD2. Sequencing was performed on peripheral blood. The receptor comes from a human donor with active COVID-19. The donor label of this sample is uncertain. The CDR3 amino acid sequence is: CASSRNLAGSRLPWEQYF. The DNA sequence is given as TGTGCCAGTAGTAGAAACCTAGCGGGGAGCCGCCTACCGTGGGAGCAGTACTTC. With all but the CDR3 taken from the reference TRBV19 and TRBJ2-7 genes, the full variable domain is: DGGITQSPKYLFRKEGQNVTLSCEQNLNHDAMYWYRQDPGQGLRLIYYSQIVNDFQKGDIAEGYSVSREKKESFPLTVTSAQKNPTAFYLCASSRNLAGSRLPWEQYFGPGTRLTVT.